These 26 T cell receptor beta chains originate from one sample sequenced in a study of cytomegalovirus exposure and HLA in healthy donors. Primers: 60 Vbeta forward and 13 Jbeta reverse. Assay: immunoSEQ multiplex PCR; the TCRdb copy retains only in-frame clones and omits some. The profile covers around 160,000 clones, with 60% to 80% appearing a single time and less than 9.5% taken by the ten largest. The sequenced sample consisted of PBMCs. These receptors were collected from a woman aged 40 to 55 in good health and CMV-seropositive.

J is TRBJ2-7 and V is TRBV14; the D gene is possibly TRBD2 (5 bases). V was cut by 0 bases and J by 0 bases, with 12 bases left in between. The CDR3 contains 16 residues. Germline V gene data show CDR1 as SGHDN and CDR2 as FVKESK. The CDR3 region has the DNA TGTGCCAGCAGCCAAGATAGAGGGTTTAGCTCCTACGAGCAGTACTTC. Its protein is CASSQDRGFSSYEQYF.

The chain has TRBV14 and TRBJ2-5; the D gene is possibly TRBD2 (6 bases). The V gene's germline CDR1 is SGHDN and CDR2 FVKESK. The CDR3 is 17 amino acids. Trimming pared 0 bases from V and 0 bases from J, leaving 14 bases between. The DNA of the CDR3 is TGTGCCAGCAGCCAAGATCGTCGACGGGGGTACCAAGAGACCCAGTACTTC. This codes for CASSQDRRRGYQETQYF.

The CDR3: CASSLGQGGNQPQHF. DNA for the CDR3: TGCGCCAGCAGCTTGGGACAGGGTGGCAATCAGCCCCAGCATTTT. This chain links TRBV5-1 with TRBJ1-5; 7 bases map to TRBD1. CDR1 is SGHRS and CDR2 is YFSETQ in the germline V gene. V was clipped by 0 bases and J by 2 bases; unmatched bases: 2. The CDR3 loop spans 15 amino acids.

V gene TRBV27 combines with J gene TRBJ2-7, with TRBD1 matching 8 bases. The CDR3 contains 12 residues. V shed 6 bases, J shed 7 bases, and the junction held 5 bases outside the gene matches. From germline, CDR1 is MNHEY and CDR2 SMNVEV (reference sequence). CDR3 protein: CASRTGVREQYF. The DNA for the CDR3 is TGTGCCAGCAGGACAGGGGTCAGAGAGCAGTACTTC.

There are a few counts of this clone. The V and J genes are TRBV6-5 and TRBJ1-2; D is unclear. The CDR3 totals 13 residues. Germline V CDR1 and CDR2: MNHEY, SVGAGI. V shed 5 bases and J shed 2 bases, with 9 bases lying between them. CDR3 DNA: TGTGCCAGCAGTACACGACACAACTATGGCTACACCTTC. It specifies CASSTRHNYGYTF.

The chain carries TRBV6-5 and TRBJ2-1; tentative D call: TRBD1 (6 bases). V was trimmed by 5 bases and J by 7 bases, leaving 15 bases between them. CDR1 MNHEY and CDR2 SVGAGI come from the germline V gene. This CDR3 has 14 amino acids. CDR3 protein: CASSGRTVKNEQFF. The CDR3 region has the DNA TGTGCCAGCAGTGGACGGACAGTTAAGAATGAGCAGTTCTTC.

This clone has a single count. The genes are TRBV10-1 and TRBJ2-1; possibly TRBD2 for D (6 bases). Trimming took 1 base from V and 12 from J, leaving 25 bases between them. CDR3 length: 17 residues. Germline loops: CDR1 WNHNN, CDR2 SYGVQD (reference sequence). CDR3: CASSELVASAFTRVQFF. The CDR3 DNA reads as TGCGCCAGCAGTGAGTTGGTGGCTAGCGCGTTTACAAGGGTGCAGTTCTTC.

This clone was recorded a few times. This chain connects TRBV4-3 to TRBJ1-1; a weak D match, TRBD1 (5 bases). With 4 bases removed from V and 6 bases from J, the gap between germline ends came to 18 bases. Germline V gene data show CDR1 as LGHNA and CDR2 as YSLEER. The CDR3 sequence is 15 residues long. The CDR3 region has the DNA TGCGCCAGCAGCCCTCAATTACAGGTATCCTCTGAAGCTTTCTTT. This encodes CASSPQLQVSSEAFF.

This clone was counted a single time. The CDR3 DNA reads TGTGCCAGCAGCCCCTATTATGAGCAGTTCTTC. It specifies CASSPYYEQFF. The chain is built from TRBV28 and TRBJ2-1, with no clear D. The CDR3 runs 11 residues. Germline assignment: CDR1 MDHEN and CDR2 SYDVKM. The ends were cut back, 6 bases at V and 8 bases at J, with 8 bases in the middle.

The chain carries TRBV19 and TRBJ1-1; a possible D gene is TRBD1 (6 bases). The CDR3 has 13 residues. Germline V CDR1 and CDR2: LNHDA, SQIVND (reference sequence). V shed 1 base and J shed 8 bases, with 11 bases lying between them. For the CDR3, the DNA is TGTGCCAGTAGTATAGGACAGGTGAACGAAGCTTTCTTT. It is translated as CASSIGQVNEAFF.

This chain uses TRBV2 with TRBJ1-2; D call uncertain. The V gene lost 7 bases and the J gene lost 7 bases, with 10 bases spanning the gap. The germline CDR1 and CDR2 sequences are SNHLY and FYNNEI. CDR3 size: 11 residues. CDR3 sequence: CASTPRGGYTF. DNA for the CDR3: TGTGCCAGCACCCCCAGAGGTGGCTACACCTTC.

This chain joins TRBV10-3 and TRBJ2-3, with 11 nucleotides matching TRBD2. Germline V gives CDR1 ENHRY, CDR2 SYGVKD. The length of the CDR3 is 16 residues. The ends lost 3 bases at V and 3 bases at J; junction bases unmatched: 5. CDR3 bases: TGTGCCATCAGTGATTATAGCGGGAGGGATACAGATACGCAGTATTTT. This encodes CAISDYSGRDTDTQYF.

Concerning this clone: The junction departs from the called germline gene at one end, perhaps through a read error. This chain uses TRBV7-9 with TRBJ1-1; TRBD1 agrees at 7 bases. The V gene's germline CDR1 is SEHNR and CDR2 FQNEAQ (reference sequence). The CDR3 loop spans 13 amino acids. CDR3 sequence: CSSSFQQGPEAFF. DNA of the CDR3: TGTTCCAGCAGCTTTCAACAGGGGCCTGAAGCTTTCTTT. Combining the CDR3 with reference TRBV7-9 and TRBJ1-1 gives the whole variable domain DTGVSQNPRHKITKRGQNVTFRCDPISEHNRLYWYRQTLGQGPEFLTYFQNEAQLEKSRLLSDRFSAERPKGSFSTLEIQRTEQGDSAMYLCSSSFQQGPEAFFGQGTRLTVV.

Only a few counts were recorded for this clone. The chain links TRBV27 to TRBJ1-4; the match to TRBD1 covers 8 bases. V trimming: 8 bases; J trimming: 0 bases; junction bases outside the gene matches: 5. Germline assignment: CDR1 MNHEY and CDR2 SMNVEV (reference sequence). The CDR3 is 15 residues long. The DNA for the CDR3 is TGTGCCAGCCGGGACAGGCCGACAACTAATGAAAAACTGTTTTTT. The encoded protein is CASRDRPTTNEKLFF.

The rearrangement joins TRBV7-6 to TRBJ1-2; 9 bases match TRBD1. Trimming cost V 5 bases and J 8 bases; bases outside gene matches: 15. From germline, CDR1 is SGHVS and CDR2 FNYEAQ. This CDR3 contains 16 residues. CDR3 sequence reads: CASSPSRDREFRGYTF. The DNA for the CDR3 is TGTGCCAGCAGCCCCAGCCGGGACAGGGAATTTCGAGGCTACACCTTC.

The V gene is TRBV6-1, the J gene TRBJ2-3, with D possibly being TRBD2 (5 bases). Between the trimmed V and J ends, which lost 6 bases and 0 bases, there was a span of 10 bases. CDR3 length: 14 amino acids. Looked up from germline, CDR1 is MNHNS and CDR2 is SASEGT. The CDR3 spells CASSLLVSTDTQYF. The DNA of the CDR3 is TGTGCCAGCAGCCTACTAGTGAGCACAGATACGCAGTATTTT.

In DNA form, the CDR3 reads TGCGCCAGCAGTCCAGGGGTTAGCGGGAGGGATACTGTCTACGAGCAGTACTTC. Amino acids: CASSPGVSGRDTVYEQYF. The V call is TRBV23-1, the J call TRBJ2-7; 11 nucleotides match TRBD2. TRBV23-1 is given ORF status, its function remaining uncertain. V dropped 4 bases and J dropped 3; count of bases not matched to a gene: 14. CDR3 length equals 18 residues.

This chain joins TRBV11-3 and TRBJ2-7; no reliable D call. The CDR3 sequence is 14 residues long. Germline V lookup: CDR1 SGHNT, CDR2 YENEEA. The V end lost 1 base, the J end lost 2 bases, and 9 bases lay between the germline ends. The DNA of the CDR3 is TGTGCCAGCAGCTTAGTCGACATCCCCTACGAGCAGTACTTC. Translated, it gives CASSLVDIPYEQYF.

The CDR3 nucleotides read TGTGCCAGCAGCCGACGACTAGCGGGAGAGGGAAACATTCAGTACTTC. This sequence encodes CASSRRLAGEGNIQYF. The chain carries TRBV4-2 and TRBJ2-4; 12 bases are shared with TRBD2. CDR1 is LGHNA and CDR2 is YNFKEQ in the germline V gene. The length of the CDR3 is 16 residues. V lost 4 bases, J lost 6 bases, and 7 bases stayed unmatched.

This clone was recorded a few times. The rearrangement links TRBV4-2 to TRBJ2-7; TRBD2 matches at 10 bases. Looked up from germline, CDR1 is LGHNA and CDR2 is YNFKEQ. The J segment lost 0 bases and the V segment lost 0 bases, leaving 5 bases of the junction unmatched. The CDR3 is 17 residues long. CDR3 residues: CASSQEGAGGSSYEQYF. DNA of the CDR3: TGTGCCAGCAGCCAAGAAGGAGCGGGAGGGAGCTCCTACGAGCAGTACTTC.

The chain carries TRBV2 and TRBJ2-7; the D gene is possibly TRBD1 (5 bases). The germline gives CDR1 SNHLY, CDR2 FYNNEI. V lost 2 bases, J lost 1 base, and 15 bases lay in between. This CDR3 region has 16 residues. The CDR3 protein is CASSEQGSLLSYEQYF. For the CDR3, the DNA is TGTGCCAGCAGTGAACAGGGTTCCCTCCTATCCTACGAGCAGTACTTC.

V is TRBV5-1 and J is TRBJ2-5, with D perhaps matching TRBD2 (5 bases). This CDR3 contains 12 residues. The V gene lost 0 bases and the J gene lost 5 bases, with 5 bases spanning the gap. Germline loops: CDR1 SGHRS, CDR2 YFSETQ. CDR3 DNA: TGCGCCAGCAGCTTGGTAGCGGAGACCCAGTACTTC. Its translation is CASSLVAETQYF.

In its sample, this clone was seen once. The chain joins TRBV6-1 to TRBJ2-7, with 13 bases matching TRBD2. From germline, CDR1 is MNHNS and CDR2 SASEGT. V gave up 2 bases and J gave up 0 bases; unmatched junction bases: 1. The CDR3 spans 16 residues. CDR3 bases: TGTGCCAGCAGTGAATGGACTAGCGGGAGCTCCTACGAGCAGTACTTC. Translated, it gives CASSEWTSGSSYEQYF.

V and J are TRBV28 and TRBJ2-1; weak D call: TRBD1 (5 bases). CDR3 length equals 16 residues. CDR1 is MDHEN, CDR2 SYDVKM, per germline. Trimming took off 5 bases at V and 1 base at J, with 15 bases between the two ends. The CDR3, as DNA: TGTGCCAGCAGTAAGGTACCACAGGCGTCCTACAATGAGCAGTTCTTC. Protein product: CASSKVPQASYNEQFF.

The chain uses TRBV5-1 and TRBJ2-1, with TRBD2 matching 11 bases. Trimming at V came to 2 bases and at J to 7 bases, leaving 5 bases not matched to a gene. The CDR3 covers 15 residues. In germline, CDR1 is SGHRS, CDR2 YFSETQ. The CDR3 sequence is CASSLRLAGKNEQFF. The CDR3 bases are TGCGCCAGCAGCTTACGACTAGCGGGAAAGAATGAGCAGTTCTTC.

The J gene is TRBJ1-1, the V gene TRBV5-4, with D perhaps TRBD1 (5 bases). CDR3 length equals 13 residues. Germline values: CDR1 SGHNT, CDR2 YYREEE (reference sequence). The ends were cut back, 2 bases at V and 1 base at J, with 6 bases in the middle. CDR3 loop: CASSFTGNTEAFF. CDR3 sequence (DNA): TGTGCCAGCAGCTTCACAGGGAACACTGAAGCTTTCTTT.